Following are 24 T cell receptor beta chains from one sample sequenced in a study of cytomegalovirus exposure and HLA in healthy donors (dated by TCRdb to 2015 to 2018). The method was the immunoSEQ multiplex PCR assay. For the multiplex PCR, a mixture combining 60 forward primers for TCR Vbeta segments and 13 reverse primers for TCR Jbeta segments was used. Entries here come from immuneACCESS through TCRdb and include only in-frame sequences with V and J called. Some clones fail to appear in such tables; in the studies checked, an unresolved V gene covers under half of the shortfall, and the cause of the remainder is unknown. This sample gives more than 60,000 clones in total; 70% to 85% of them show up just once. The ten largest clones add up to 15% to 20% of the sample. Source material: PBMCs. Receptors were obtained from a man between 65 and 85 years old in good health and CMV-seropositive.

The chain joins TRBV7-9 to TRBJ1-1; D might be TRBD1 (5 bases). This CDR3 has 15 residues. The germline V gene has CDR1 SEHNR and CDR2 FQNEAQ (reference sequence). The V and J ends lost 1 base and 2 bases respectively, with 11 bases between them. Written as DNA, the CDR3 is TGTGCCAGCAGCTTAGGACAGCCGGGTAACACTGAAGCTTTCTTT. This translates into CASSLGQPGNTEAFF.

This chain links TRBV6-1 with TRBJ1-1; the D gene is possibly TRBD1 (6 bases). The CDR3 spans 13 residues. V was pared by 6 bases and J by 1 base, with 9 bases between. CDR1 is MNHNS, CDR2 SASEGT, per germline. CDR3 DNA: TGTGCCAGCAGATACAGGGAGAACACTGAAGCTTTCTTT. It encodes CASRYRENTEAFF.

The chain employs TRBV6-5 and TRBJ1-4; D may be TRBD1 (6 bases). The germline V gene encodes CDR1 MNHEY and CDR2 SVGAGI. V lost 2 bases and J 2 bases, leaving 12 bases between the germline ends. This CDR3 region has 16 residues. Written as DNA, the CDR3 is TGTGCCAGCAGTTACGAACAGGGTTCCACTAATGAAAAACTGTTTTTT. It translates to CASSYEQGSTNEKLFF.

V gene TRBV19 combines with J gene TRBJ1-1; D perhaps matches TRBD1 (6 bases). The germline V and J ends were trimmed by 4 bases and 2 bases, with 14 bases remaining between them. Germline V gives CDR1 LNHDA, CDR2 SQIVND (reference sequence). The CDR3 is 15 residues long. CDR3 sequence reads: CASSRGHTGNTEAFF. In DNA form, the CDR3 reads TGTGCCAGTAGTAGGGGACATACCGGAAACACTGAAGCTTTCTTT.

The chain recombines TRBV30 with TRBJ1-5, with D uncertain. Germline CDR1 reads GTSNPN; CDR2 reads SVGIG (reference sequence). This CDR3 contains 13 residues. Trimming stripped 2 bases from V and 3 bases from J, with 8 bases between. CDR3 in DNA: TGTGCCTGGAGTCTATTCCCCAATCAGCCCCAGCATTTT. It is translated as CAWSLFPNQPQHF.

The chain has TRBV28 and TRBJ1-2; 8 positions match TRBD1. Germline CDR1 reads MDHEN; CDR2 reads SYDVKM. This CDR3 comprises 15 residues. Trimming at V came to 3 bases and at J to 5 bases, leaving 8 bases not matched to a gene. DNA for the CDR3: TGTGCCAGCAGTTTTTCCGGGACAGGCGAATATGGCTACACCTTC. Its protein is CASSFSGTGEYGYTF.

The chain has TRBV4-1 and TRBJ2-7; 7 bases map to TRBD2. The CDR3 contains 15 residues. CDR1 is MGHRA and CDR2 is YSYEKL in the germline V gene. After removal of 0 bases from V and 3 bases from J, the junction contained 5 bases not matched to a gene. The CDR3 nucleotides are TGCGCCAGCAGCCAAGATGGAGGGGAGGGCTACGAGCAGTACTTC. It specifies CASSQDGGEGYEQYF.

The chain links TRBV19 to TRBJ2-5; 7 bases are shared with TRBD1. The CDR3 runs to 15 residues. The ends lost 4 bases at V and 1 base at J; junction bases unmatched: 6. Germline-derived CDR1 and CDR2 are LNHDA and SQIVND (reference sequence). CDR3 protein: CASSTRTGFQETQYF. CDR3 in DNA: TGTGCCAGTAGTACCCGGACAGGATTCCAAGAGACCCAGTACTTC.

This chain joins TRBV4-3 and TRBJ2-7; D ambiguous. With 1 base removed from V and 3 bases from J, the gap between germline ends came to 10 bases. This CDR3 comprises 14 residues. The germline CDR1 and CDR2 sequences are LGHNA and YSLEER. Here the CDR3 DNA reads TGCGCCAGCAGCCAAGCAGGATCTAACTACGAGCAGTACTTC. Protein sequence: CASSQAGSNYEQYF.

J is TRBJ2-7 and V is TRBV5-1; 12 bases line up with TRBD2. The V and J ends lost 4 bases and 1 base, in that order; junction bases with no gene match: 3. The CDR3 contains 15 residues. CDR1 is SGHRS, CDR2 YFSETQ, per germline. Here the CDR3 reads CASSTGLAGSYEQYF. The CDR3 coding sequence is TGCGCCAGCAGCACCGGACTAGCGGGATCCTACGAGCAGTACTTC.

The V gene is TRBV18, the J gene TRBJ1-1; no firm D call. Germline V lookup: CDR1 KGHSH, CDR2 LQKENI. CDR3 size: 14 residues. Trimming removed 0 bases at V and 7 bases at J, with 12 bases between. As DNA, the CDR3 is TGTGCCAGCTCACCACCGAGTCCGGCGGTTGAAGCTTTCTTT. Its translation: CASSPPSPAVEAFF. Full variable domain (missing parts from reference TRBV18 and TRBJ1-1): NAGVMQNPRHLVRRRGQEARLRCSPMKGHSHVYWYRQLPEEGLKFMVYLQKENIIDESGMPKERFSAEFPKEGPSILRIQQVVRGDSAAYFCASSPPSPAVEAFFGQGTRLTVV.

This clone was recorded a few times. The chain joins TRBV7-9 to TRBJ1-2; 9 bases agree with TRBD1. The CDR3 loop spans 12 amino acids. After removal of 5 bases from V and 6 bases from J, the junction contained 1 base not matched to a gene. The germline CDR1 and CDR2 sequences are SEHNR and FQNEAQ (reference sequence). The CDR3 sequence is CASSRTGDGYTF. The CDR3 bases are TGTGCCAGCAGCCGGACAGGGGATGGCTACACCTTC.

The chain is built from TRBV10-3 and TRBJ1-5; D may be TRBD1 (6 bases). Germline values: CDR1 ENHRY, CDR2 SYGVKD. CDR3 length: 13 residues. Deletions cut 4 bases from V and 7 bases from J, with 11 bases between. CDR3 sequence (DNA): TGTGCCATCAGTGTTGACAGGTCCCAGCCCCAGCATTTT. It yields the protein CAISVDRSQPQHF.

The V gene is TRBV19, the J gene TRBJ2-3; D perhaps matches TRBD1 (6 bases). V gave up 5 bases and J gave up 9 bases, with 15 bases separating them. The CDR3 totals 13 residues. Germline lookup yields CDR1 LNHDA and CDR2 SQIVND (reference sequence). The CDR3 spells CASSSPDRATQYF. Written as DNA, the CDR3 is TGTGCCAGTAGTTCCCCGGACAGAGCAACGCAGTATTTT.

The CDR3 loop reads CASSPLERTSADEQFF. CDR3 DNA sequence: TGTGCCAGCAGCCCCTTAGAGAGGACTAGCGCCGATGAGCAGTTCTTC. This rearrangement joins TRBV4-2 to TRBJ2-1; 9 positions agree with TRBD2. Germline values: CDR1 LGHNA, CDR2 YNFKEQ. V lost 4 bases to trimming and J lost 8 bases; unmatched junction nucleotides: 12. The CDR3 consists of 16 residues.

The CDR3 is CASSQLAGAYNEQFF. CDR3 bases: TGCGCCAGCAGCCAACTAGCGGGGGCCTACAATGAGCAGTTCTTC. J is TRBJ2-1 and V is TRBV4-3, with 10 positions matching TRBD2. The germline V gene encodes CDR1 LGHNA and CDR2 YSLEER. J gave up 2 bases and V 2 bases, and 0 bases lay outside the gene matches. This CDR3 region has 15 residues.

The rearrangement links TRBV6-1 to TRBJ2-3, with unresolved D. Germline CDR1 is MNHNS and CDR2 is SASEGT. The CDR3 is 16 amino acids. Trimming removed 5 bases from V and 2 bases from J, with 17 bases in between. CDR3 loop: CASSQGRSPFTDTQYF. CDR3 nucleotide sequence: TGTGCCAGCAGTCAAGGACGGAGCCCTTTCACAGATACGCAGTATTTT.

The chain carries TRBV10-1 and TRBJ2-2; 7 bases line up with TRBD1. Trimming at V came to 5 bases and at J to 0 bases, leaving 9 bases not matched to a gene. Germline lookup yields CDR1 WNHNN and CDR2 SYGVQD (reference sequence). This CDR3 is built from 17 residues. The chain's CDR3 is CASSPGQKNANTGELFF. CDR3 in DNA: TGCGCCAGCAGTCCGGGACAGAAGAACGCGAACACCGGGGAGCTGTTTTTT.

The CDR3 nucleotides read TGTGCCAGCAGCTTCGCGGGAGGGCCTTCTTACAATGAGCAGTTCTTC. Its translation is CASSFAGGPSYNEQFF. V gene TRBV11-1 combines with J gene TRBJ2-1; 9 bases map to TRBD2. CDR1 SGHAT and CDR2 FQDESV come from the germline V gene (reference sequence). CDR3 size: 16 residues. The junction had 7 bases not matched to a gene; V was cut back by 3 bases and J by 4 bases.

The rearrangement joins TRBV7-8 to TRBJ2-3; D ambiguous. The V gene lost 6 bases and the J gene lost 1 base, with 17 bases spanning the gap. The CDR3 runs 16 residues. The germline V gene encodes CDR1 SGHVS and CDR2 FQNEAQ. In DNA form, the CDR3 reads TGTGCCAGCAGTCGTACGATGACTTCCCGCACAGATACGCAGTATTTT. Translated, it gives CASSRTMTSRTDTQYF.

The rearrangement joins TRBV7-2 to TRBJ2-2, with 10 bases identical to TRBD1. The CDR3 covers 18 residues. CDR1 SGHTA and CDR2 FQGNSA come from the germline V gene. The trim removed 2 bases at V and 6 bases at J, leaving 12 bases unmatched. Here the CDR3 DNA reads TGTGCCAGCAGCTTATTGGTGACAGGGGGCGCCTGGTCCGGGGAGCTGTTTTTT. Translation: CASSLLVTGGAWSGELFF.

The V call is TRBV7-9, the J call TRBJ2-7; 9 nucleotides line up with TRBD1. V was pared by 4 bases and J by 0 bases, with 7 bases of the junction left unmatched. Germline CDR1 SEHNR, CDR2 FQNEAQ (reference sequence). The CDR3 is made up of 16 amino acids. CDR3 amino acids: CASSSDRQGGSYEQYF. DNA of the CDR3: TGTGCCAGCAGCTCAGACAGACAGGGGGGCTCCTACGAGCAGTACTTC.

CDR3: CASRTGLGSNQPQHF. CDR3 nucleotide sequence: TGCGCCAGCCGGACAGGCCTCGGAAGCAATCAGCCCCAGCATTTT. The V gene is TRBV10-1, the J gene TRBJ1-5, with 7 nucleotides matching TRBD1. The V gene end was trimmed by 8 bases and the J gene end by 1 base; junction bases not matched to a gene: 8. The CDR3 contains 15 residues. Per germline, CDR1 WNHNN and CDR2 SYGVQD (reference sequence).

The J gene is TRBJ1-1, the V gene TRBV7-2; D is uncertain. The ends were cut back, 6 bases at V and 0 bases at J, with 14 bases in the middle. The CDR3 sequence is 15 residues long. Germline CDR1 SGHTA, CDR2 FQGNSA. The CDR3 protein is CASRGFPQMNTEAFF. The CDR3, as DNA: TGTGCCAGCAGAGGCTTCCCACAGATGAACACTGAAGCTTTCTTT.